Listed below are T cell receptor beta chains from one sample, sequenced in a study of spatial heterogeneity in lung cancer. TCRdb itself ran the 5' RACE reads through MiXCR, one entry per CDR3 protein. The sample comprises around 45,000 distinct CDR3 sequences, approximately 15% of which are singletons, and 55% to 70% rests with the top ten. Material: PBMCs, obtained at surgery. All receptors come from a male donor with early-stage non-small cell lung cancer. Both conserved end residues are trimmed from each CDR3.

>TRBV19
ASTSNYNSPLH
>TRBV18
ASSPKSTDEAF
>TRBV7-3
ASSRGLAGGPSTDTQY
>TRBV23-1
ASSQFRVGLARGEEQY
>TRBV29-1
SVSHRTSGSTGELF
>TRBV5-1
TSSVGTDTDTQY
>TRBV5-5
ASSLDTGGYTEAF
>TRBV7-2
ASSLFRYNEQF
>TRBV6-5
ASSYSGLAGDYNEQF
>TRBV4-2
ASSPYLAGESTDTQY
>TRBV29-1
SVALYRQGNSNEQF
>TRBV25-1
ASLPRGGLYNEQF
>TRBV4-1
ASSHTRGRDTEAF
>TRBV5-4
ASSLGAGRNNEQF
>TRBV6-6
ASRPRTDGQETQY
>TRBV12-3/TRBV12-4
ASSSRAQNGSPLH
>TRBV5-1
ASSPPLDAGRTEAF
>TRBV2
ASQYEGNQPQH
>TRBV5-1
ASSLEGTGSSGANVLT
>TRBV5-1
ASSLDGVGETQY
>TRBV4-1
ASSQAGDRGSYEQY
>TRBV5-1
ASSLVGGENQPQH
>TRBV5-6
ASSPGGGQPQH
>TRBV20-1
SARDVRTVGLAGSYEQY
>TRBV3-1
ASSQEGVGSEKLF
>TRBV28
ASKTGGTEAF
>TRBV6-5
ASSSLGTANSPLH
>TRBV6-5
ASKIGDSHPSNTGELF
>TRBV6-2/TRBV6-3
ASSPDRTWDEKLF